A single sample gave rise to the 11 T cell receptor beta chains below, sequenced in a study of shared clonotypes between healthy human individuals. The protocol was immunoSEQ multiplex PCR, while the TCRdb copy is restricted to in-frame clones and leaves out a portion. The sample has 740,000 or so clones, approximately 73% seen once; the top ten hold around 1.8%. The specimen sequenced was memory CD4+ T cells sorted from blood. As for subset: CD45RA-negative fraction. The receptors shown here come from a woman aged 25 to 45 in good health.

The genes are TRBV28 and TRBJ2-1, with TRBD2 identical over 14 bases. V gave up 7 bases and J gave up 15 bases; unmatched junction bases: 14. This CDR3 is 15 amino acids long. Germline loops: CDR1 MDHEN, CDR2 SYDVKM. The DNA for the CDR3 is TGTGCCAGCACCCTGGGGACTAGCGGGAGCCCAGGACCGTTCTTC. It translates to CASTLGTSGSPGPFF.

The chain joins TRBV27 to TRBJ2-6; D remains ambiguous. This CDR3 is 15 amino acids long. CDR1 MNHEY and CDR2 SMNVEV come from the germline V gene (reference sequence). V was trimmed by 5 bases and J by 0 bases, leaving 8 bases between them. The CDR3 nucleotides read TGTGCCAGCAGTGTCCTTGGCTCTGGGGCCAACGTCCTGACTTTC. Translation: CASSVLGSGANVLTF.

The CDR3 coding sequence is TGTGCCAGCAGCTTAGAGGGTCCCGGGACCGAAGACTACGAGCAGTACTTC. This codes for CASSLEGPGTEDYEQYF. The V call is TRBV7-9, the J call TRBJ2-7, with D possibly called TRBD1 or TRBD2 (5 bases each). The germline V gene has CDR1 SEHNR and CDR2 FQNEAQ (reference sequence). The CDR3 is made up of 17 amino acids. V lost 1 base and J lost 3, with 19 bases in between.

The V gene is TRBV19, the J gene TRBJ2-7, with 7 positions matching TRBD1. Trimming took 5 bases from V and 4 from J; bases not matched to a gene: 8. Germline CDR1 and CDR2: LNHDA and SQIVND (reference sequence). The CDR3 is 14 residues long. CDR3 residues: CASSSPGTAYEQYF. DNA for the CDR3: TGTGCCAGTAGTTCTCCCGGGACAGCTTACGAGCAGTACTTC.

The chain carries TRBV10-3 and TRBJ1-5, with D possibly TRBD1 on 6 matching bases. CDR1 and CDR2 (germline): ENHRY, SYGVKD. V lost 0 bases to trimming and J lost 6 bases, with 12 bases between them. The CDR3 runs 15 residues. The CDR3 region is CAISESGAGPQPQHF. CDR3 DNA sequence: TGTGCCATCAGTGAGTCGGGGGCGGGACCTCAGCCCCAGCATTTT.

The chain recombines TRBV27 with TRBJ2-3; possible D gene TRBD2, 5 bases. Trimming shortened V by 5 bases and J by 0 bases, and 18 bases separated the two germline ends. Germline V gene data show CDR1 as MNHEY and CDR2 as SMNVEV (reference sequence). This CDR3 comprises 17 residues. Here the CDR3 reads CASSGVGVASSTDTQYF. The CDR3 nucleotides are TGTGCCAGCAGTGGGGTAGGAGTAGCGTCTAGCACAGATACGCAGTATTTT.

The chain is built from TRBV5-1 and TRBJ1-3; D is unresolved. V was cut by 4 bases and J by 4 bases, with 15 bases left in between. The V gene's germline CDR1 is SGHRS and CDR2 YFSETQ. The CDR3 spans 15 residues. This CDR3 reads CASSPSRGPGNTIYF. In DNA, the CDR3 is TGCGCCAGCAGCCCAAGCCGAGGGCCCGGAAACACCATATATTTT.

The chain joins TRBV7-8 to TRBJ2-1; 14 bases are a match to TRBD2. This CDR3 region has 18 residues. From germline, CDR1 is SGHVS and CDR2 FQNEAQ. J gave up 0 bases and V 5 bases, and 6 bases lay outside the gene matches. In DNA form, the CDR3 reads TGTGCCAGCAGCCCCGGGACTAGCGGGAGTCTCTCCTACAATGAGCAGTTCTTC. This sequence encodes CASSPGTSGSLSYNEQFF.

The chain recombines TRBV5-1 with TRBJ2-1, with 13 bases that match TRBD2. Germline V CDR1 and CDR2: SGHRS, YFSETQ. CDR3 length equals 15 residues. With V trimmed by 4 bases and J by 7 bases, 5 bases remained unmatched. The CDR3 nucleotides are TGCGCCAGCAGCCAAGGGACTAGCGGGGTAAATGAGCAGTTCTTC. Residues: CASSQGTSGVNEQFF.

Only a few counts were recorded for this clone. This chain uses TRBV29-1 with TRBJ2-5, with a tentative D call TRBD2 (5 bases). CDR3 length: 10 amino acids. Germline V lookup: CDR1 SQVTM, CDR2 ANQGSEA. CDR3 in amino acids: CLGSLETQYF. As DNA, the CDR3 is TGCCTAGGGAGTCTGGAGACCCAGTACTTC.

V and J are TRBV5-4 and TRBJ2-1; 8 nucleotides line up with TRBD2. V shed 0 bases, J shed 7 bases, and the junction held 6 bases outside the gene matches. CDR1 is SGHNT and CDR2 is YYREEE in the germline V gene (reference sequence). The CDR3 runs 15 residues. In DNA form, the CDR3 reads TGTGCCAGCAGCTTGGTACGGGAGGGCCGGAATGAGCAGTTCTTC. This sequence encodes CASSLVREGRNEQFF. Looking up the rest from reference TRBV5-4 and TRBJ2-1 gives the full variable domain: ETGVTQSPTHLIKTRGQQVTLRCSSQSGHNTVSWYQQALGQGPQFIFQYYREEENGRGNFPPRFSGLQFPNYSSELNVNALELDDSALYLCASSLVREGRNEQFFGPGTRLTVL.